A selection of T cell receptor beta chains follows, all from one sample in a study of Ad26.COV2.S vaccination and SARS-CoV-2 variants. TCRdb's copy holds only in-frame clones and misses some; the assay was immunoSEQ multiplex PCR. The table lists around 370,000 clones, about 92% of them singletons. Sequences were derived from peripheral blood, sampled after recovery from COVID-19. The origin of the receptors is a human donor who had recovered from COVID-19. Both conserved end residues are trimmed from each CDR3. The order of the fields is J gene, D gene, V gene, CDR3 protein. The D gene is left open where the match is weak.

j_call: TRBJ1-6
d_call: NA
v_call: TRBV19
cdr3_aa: ASSHRNSPLH

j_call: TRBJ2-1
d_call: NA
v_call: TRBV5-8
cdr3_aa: ASSPWIRGEQF

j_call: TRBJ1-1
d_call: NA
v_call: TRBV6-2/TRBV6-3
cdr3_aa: ASSYSNTEAF

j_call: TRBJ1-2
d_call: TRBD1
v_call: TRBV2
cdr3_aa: ASSARGSYGYT

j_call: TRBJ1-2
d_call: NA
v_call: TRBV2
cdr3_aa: ASSGVAETRYGYT

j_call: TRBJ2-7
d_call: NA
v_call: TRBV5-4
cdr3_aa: ASSSPGRGSGEQY

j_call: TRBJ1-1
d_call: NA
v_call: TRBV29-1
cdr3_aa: SVVGDTEAF

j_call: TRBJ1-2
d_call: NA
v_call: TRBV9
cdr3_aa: ASSPRGGRGRYGYT

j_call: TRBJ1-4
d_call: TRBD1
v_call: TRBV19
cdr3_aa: ASSIIPTGERNEKLF

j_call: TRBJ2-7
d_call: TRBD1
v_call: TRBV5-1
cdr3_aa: ASSNGEGTGAYEQY

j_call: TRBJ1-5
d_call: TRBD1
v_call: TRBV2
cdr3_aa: ASSGTGQGSQPQH

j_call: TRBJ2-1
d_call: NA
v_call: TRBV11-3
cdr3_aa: ASSLDRQFEQF

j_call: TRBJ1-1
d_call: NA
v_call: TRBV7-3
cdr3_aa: ASSLSGRGTEAF

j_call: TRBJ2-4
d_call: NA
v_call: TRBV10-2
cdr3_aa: ATFEGEAKNIQY

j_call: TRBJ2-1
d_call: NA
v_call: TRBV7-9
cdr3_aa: ASSLGAGGINEQF

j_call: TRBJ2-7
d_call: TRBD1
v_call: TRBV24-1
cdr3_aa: ATSDFRDSLSYEQY

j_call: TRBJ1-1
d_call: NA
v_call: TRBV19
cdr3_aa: ASSMDSVRFVVAEAF

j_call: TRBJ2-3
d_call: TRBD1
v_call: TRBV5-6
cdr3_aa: ASSLDRGTQY

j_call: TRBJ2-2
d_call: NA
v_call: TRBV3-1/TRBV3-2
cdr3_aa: ASSQEEGNTGELF

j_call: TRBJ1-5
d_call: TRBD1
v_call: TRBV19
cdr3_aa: ASKPGTAHSNQPQH

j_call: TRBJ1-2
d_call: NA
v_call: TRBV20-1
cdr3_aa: SATDGYT

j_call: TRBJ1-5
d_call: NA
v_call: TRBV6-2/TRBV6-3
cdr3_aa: ASSRDGGSQPQH

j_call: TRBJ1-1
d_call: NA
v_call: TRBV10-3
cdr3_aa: AIRKRDSEAF

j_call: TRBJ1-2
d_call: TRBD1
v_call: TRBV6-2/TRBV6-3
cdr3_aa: ASSNTAQGASGYGYT

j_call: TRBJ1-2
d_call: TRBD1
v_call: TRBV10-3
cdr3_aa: AITTGQVSYGYT

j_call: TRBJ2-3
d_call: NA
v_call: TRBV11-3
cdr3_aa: ASSPPSGLSDTQY

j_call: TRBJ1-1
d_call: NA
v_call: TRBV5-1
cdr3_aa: ASSPPNTEAF

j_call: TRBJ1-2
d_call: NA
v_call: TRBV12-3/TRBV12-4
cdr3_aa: ASSFGGGGYT

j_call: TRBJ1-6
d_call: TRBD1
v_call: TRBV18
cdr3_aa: ASSPLNGQGVKVSPLH

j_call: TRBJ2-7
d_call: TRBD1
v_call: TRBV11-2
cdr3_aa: ASRTGGSYEQY

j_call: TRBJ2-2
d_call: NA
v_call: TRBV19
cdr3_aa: ASSIDWDGELF

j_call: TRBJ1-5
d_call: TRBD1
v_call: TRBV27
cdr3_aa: ASSAGTGGVGQPQH

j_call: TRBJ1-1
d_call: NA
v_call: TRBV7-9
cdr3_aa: ATVSRNTEAF

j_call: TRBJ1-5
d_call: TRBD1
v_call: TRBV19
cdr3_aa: ASSIARTGLSVQPQH

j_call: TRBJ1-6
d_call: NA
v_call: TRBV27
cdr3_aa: ASRTASSYNSPLH

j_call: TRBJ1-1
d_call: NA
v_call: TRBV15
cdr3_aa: ATSRDRSGGHEAF

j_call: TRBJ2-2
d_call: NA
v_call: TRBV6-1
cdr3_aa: ASSDPGELF

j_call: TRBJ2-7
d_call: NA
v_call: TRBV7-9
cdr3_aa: ASSNTAVTTVHEQY

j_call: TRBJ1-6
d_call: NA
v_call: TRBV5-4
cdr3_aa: ASSHPYNNSPLH

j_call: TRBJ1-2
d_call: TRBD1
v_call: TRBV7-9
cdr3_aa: ASSLGRDRETNYGYT

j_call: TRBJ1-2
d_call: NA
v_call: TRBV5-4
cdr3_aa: ASSEGLGRGGSNYGYT

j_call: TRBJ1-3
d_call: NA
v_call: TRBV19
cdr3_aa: ASSIGVLAGAGGNTIY

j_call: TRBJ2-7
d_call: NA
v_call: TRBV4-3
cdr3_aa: ASSQDDGRDEQY

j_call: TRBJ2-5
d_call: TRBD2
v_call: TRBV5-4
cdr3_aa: ASSFGQWREGTQY

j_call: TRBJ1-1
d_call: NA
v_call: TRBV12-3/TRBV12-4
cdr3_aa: ASSIASNTEAF

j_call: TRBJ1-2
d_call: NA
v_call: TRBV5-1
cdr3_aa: ASSPRPDNYGYT

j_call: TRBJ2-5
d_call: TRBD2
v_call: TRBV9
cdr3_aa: ASSGLAQETQY

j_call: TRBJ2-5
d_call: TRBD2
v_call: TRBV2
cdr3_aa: ASSSQRGVQETQY